This T cell receptor (beta chain) was recovered during a study of patients and donors after allogeneic stem cell transplantation. TCRdb reanalysed the RT-PCR reads using MiXCR and keeps one entry per CDR3 protein. The sample consists of approximately 250,000 distinct CDR3 sequences, roughly 13% of them appearing once. This clonotype was seen only a few times. The specimen was blood, either unsorted or a sorted T cell fraction (not recorded which). The source is a human donor who was either an allogeneic HSCT recipient or a stem cell or donor lymphocyte infusion donor (not recorded which). It is not recorded whose cells these are; they may come from a transplant donor.

The CDR3 DNA reads TGTGCCAGCAGTTTATATCCTCCTAGCGAGGGAGATACGCAGTATTTT. Translating gives CASSLYPPSEGDTQYF. V and J are TRBV12-3 or TRBV12-4 and TRBJ2-3; possible D gene TRBD2, 6 bases. Trimming stripped 2 bases from V and 5 bases from J, with 17 bases between. The CDR3 runs 16 residues.